One sample yielded the 11 T cell receptor beta chains listed below, sequenced in a study of T cell repertoires in cytomegalovirus infection. TCRdb redid the calling of the reads with MiXCR, one entry per CDR3 protein. The sample shows about 350,000 distinct CDR3 sequences, roughly a third of them seen only once. Their cognate antigens are unknown. The source material was cultured PBMCs, sampled from culture after CMV antigen stimulation. The receptor set was obtained from a human donor in good health (CMV status not recorded). Some clones in this sample may be carry-over from other donors' samples.

V gene TRBV6-6 combines with J gene TRBJ1-1, with D maybe TRBD1 (5 bases). Germline CDR1 is MNHNY and CDR2 is SVGAGI (reference sequence). Trimming shortened V by 8 bases and J by 3 bases, and 13 bases separated the two germline ends. The CDR3 is 13 amino acids. CDR3 in DNA: TGTGCCAGCGGTACTGGGGGTTACACTGAAGCTTTCTTT. It yields the protein CASGTGGYTEAFF.

This clonotype was seen a handful of times. The chain combines TRBV6-1 with TRBJ2-5; D possibly corresponds to TRBD2 (5 bases). The CDR3 consists of 13 residues. Germline V CDR1 and CDR2: MNHNS, SASEGT. The V end was cut by 7 bases, the J end by 5 bases, with 14 bases between. The CDR3 DNA is TGTGCCAGCACGGAGTTGAGGAGGGAGACCCAGTACTTC. This gives the protein CASTELRRETQYF.

The V and J genes are TRBV6-2 or TRBV6-3 and TRBJ1-5; D gene ambiguous. The germline V and J ends were trimmed by 5 bases and 0 bases, with 11 bases remaining between them. Per germline, CDR1 MNHEY and CDR2 SVGEGT. The CDR3 is 15 residues long. The CDR3 DNA is TGTGCCAGCAGTCAAACCCGAGTTAGCAATCAGCCCCAGCATTTT. Its translation is CASSQTRVSNQPQHF.

A note on this clonotype: This sequence may be a read error, since a much larger clone differs from it by one base. The chain recombines TRBV7-2 with TRBJ2-1; TRBD2 aligns across 11 bases. The CDR3 extends over 15 amino acids. The germline CDR1 and CDR2 sequences are SGHTA and FQGNSA. The CDR3 here is CGSSSGLAAYNEQFF. The CDR3 DNA reads TGTGGCAGCAGCTCGGGACTAGCGGCCTACAATGAGCAGTTCTTC.

In this sample, this clonotype turned up many times. The chain links TRBV7-8 to TRBJ2-6, with D possibly being TRBD1 (6 bases). V was trimmed by 5 bases and J by 0 bases, leaving 17 bases between them. CDR1 is SGHVS and CDR2 is FQNEAQ in the germline V gene. The CDR3 runs to 18 residues. The CDR3 coding sequence is TGTGCCAGCAGCGCATATGGTACAGGGATCTCTGGGGCCAACGTCCTGACTTTC. Its translation: CASSAYGTGISGANVLTF.

This clonotype showed up just a few times. The rearrangement joins TRBV20-1 to TRBJ2-2, with TRBD2 identical over 9 bases. CDR1 is DFQATT and CDR2 is SNEGSKA in the germline V gene (reference sequence). Trimming removed 0 bases from V and 6 bases from J; junction bases left unmatched: 11. The CDR3 consists of 17 residues. Here the CDR3 reads CSARDGGAGGRPGELFF. The CDR3 bases are TGCAGTGCTAGAGATGGAGGGGCGGGAGGGAGGCCCGGGGAGCTGTTTTTT.

The sample holds many counts of this clonotype. The chain combines TRBV7-2 with TRBJ1-2, with TRBD1 as a possible D gene (6 bases). Per the germline V gene, CDR1 is SGHTA and CDR2 is FQGNSA. This CDR3 comprises 15 residues. V lost 6 bases and J 5 bases, leaving 19 bases between the germline ends. CDR3 sequence: CASRPFADSVYGYTF. The CDR3 region has the DNA TGTGCCAGCAGACCATTCGCGGACAGCGTGTATGGCTACACCTTC.

This chain connects TRBV11-2 to TRBJ1-4; D is uncertain. The CDR3 is made up of 13 amino acids. Germline V lookup: CDR1 SGHAT, CDR2 FQNNGV. The germline V and J ends were trimmed by 2 bases and 5 bases, with 6 bases remaining between them. CDR3 amino acids: CASSLRGNEKLFF. The CDR3 coding sequence is TGTGCCAGCAGCTTACGAGGGAATGAAAAACTGTTTTTT.

The chain joins TRBV6-2 or TRBV6-3 to TRBJ1-1; tentatively, D is TRBD1 (5 bases). CDR1 and CDR2 (germline): MNHEY, SVGEGT. V was clipped by 2 bases and J by 7 bases, with 14 bases between them. The CDR3 consists of 14 residues. The CDR3 here is CASSYSGGTVEAFF. The CDR3 DNA reads as TGTGCCAGCAGTTACAGCGGGGGAACAGTTGAAGCTTTCTTT.

This clonotype was counted only a few times. The V call is TRBV2, the J call TRBJ1-1, with 8 bases matching TRBD1. V was pared by 5 bases and J by 3 bases, with 5 bases of the junction left unmatched. The CDR3 has 14 residues. Germline V gene sequence: CDR1 SNHLY, CDR2 FYNNEI. CDR3 sequence reads: CASSNTGGYTEAFF. The CDR3 DNA reads TGTGCCAGCAGTAACACAGGGGGATACACTGAAGCTTTCTTT.

This clonotype was detected many times. Here the CDR3 reads CASSRAGLVAGTTDTQYF. The CDR3 nucleotides are TGTGCCAGCAGTCGGGCTGGGTTGGTAGCGGGAACCACAGATACGCAGTATTTT. The chain joins TRBV6-1 to TRBJ2-3; TRBD2 agrees at 8 bases. V shed 5 bases, J shed 2 bases, and the junction held 15 bases outside the gene matches. CDR3 length: 18 amino acids. Germline V lookup: CDR1 MNHNS, CDR2 SASEGT.